This is a list of T cell receptor beta chains from one sample in a study of blood T cell repertoires in COVID-19. The method was immunoSEQ multiplex PCR; TCRdb's version includes in-frame clones alone and lacks a portion of them. The sample holds 280,000 or so clones, roughly 89% seen once. Sequencing input: PBMCs or T cells enriched from blood (not recorded which). All receptors derive from a woman in her forties or fifties who had been exposed to COVID-19. CDR3s include the opening cysteine and the closing phenylalanine or tryptophan.

v_call	j_call	cdr3_aa
TRBV11-2	TRBJ2-3	CASSAPGADTQYF
TRBV9	TRBJ1-3	CASSVIPTSGNTIYF
TRBV15	TRBJ1-2	CATRTGNYGYTF
TRBV13	TRBJ1-3	CASSSPRGDRELDSGNTIYF
TRBV7-6	TRBJ1-2	CASSSRSGYGYTF
TRBV5-1	TRBJ1-3	CASSLMDIRSGNTIYF
TRBV9	TRBJ2-6	CASSLHRDRGFSGANVLTF
TRBV6-4	TRBJ2-2	CASSGQTNANTGELFF
TRBV6-5	TRBJ1-6	CASRPDTSYNSPLHF
TRBV6-6	TRBJ1-5	CASRPQGASNQPQHF
TRBV7-9	TRBJ1-1	CASSFGGMNTEAFF
TRBV3-1/TRBV3-2	TRBJ2-2	CASSQSQENTGELFF
TRBV5-1	TRBJ2-5	CASSVGQYQETQYF
TRBV11-1	TRBJ2-2	CASSPGVSTGELFF
TRBV4-1	TRBJ1-5	CASSQVGDTIGQPQHF
TRBV2	TRBJ2-6	CASTRDRGGSGANVLTF
TRBV6-5	TRBJ1-3	CASRPGTTGNTIYF
TRBV5-6	TRBJ2-3	CASSSAGLAGGSTDTQYF
TRBV23-1	TRBJ2-7	CASSQTRRNEQYF
TRBV4-1	TRBJ1-2	CASSQGERGEGYGYTF
TRBV10-3	TRBJ2-7	CAISVGTGDEQYF
TRBV29-1	TRBJ2-7	CSVEDLGDEQYF
TRBV15	TRBJ2-2	CATSRDHYRGTNTGELFF
TRBV30	TRBJ1-1	CAWNRQGAEAFF
TRBV5-1	TRBJ2-7	CASSLGRGSYEQYF
TRBV6-5	TRBJ1-1	CASSRRTTEAFF
TRBV5-4	TRBJ2-7	CASSARGETYEQYF
TRBV3-1/TRBV3-2	TRBJ2-4	CASSLTLPGQGGRKAKNIQYF